The rows below give T cell receptor beta chains drawn from one sample of a study of blood T cell repertoires in COVID-19. Repertoires were generated with immunoSEQ multiplex PCR, while TCRdb's copy carries only in-frame clones and drops some. The sample contains approximately 300,000 clones, about 80% of which appear only once. Sequenced sample: peripheral blood. Every receptor here comes from a person between 65 and 80 years old with COVID-19, enrolled during active disease. CDR3s leave out the opening cysteine and the closing phenylalanine or tryptophan. The size of a clone is reported for some rows only, either as once, few or many, or as a class for expanded clones.

CDR3,V,size
AWSIPQWGTGNNGYT,TRBV30,NA
ASLREMNTEAF,TRBV2,NA
ASGPQGGVNEQF,TRBV7-9,NA
ASSLSGQGSYYGYT,TRBV27,NA
ASSRDRGTGELF,TRBV7-3,NA
SVTPGQGGLETQY,TRBV29-1,NA
ASSPYRRFSSGNTIY,TRBV28,NA
ASSLDRTPRYTEAF,TRBV7-2,NA
ASSRRGQPGHEQY,TRBV13,NA
ASSLNRGSGQPQH,TRBV4-3,NA
ASSHYGLAGTDTQY,TRBV6-2/TRBV6-3,NA
ASSMAGYYNEQF,TRBV19,NA
ASSIRQVAYGYT,TRBV7-2,NA
SSRGLGPGETQY,TRBV29-1,NA
ASSLRAGGPQETQY,TRBV7-8,NA
ATSRDSLYGYT,TRBV15,NA
ASSQVTYEQY,TRBV3-1/TRBV3-2,once
ASSPRDRGKDEQF,TRBV7-2,NA
ASSRGLAYNEQF,TRBV19,NA
ASTTAKTDTQY,TRBV21-1,once
ASSVEGSYEQY,TRBV9,NA
ASSSTGTNHLPQH,TRBV6-5,NA
ASSGGRGSTEAF,TRBV4-3,NA